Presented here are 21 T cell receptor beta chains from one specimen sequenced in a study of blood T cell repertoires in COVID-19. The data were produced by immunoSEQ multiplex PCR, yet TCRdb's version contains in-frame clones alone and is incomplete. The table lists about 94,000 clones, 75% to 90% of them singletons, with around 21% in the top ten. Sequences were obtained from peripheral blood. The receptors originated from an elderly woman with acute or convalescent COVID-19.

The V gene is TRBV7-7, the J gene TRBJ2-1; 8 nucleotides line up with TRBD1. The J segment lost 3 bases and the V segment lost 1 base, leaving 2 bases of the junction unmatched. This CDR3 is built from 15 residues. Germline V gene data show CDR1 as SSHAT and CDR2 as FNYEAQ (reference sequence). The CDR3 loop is CASSLGTGSYNEQFF. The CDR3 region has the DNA TGTGCCAGCAGCTTAGGGACAGGGAGCTACAATGAGCAGTTCTTC.

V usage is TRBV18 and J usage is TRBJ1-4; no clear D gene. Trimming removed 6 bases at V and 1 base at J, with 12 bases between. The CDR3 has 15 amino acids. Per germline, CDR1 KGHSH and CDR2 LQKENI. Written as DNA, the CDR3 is TGTGCCAGCTCTTACTCCGGGGTAACTAATGAAAAACTGTTTTTT. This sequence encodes CASSYSGVTNEKLFF.

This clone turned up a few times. The CDR3 loop is CASSLVANTEAFF. The CDR3 region has the DNA TGTGCCAGCAGCTTAGTAGCGAACACTGAAGCTTTCTTT. The genes are TRBV3-1 (or the pseudogene TRBV3-2) and TRBJ1-1; D ambiguous. Germline V gene data show CDR1 as LGHDT and CDR2 as YNNKEL (reference sequence). Trimming pared 5 bases from V and 1 base from J, leaving 8 bases between. The length of the CDR3 is 13 residues.

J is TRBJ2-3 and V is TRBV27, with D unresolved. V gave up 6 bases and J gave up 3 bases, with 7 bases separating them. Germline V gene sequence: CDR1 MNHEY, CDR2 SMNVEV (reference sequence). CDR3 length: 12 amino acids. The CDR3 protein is CASSQATDTQYF. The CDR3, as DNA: TGTGCCAGCAGCCAGGCAACAGATACGCAGTATTTT.

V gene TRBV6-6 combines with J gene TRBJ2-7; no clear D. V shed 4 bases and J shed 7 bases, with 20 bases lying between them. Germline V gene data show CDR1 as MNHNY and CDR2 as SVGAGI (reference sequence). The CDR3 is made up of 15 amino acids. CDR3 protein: CASSLGIGTYGEQYF. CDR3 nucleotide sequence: TGTGCCAGCAGTTTAGGCATAGGCACTTACGGGGAGCAGTACTTC.

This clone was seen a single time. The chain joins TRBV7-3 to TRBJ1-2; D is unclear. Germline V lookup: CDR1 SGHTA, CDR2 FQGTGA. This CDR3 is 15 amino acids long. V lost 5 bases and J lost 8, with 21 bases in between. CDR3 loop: CASSPSFADYAGYTF. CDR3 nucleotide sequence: TGTGCCAGCAGCCCCTCGTTTGCAGACTATGCCGGCTACACCTTC.

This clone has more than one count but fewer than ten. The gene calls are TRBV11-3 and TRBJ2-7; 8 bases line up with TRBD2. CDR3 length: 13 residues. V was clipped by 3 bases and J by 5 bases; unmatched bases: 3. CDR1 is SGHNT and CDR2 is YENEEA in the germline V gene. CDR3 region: CASSFQRENEQYF. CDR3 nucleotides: TGTGCCAGCAGCTTCCAGCGGGAGAACGAGCAGTACTTC.

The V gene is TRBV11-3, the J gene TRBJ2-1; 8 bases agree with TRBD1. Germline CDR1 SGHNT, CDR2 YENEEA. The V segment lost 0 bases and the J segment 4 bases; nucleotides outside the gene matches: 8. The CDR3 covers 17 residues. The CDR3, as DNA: TGTGCCAGCAGCTTAGATCGTGGACAGGGCTTTTACAATGAGCAGTTCTTC. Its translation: CASSLDRGQGFYNEQFF.

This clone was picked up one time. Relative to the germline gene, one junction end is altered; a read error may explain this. CDR3 in DNA: TGCAGTGCAAGAGGAGGGTTTGAGCAGTTCTTC. Encoded protein: CSARGGFEQFF. This chain uses TRBV20-1 with TRBJ2-1, with a tentative D call TRBD2 (6 bases). This CDR3 contains 11 residues. Germline V lookup: CDR1 DFQATT, CDR2 SNEGSKA (reference sequence).

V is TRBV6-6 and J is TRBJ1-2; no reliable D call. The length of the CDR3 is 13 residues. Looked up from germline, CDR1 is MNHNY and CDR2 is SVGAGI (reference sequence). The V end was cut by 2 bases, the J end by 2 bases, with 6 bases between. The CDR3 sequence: CASSYDKNYGYTF. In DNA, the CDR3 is TGTGCCAGCAGTTACGACAAGAACTATGGCTACACCTTC.

For the CDR3, the DNA is TGTGCCAGCAGTTACTCTTGCGGGAGAAGAGGAGAGACCCAGTACTTC. It specifies CASSYSCGRRGETQYF. The J gene is TRBJ2-5, the V gene TRBV6-7; 7 bases agree with TRBD2. TRBV6-7 is an open reading frame, and its role is uncertain. The length of the CDR3 is 16 residues. The J segment lost 4 bases and the V segment lost 0 bases, leaving 8 bases of the junction unmatched.

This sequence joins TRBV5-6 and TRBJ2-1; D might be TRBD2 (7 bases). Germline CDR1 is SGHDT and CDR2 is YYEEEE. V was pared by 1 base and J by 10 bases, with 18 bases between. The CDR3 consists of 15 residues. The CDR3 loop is CASSLWGGLRPEQFF. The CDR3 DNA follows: TGTGCCAGCAGCTTGTGGGGGGGGCTGCGACCAGAGCAGTTCTTC.

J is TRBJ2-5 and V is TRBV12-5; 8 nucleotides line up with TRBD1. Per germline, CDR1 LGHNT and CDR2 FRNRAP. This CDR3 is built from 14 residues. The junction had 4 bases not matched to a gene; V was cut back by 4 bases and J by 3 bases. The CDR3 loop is CASGWGTGEETQYF. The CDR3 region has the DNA TGTGCTAGTGGTTGGGGGACAGGAGAAGAGACCCAGTACTTC.

CDR3 nucleotide sequence: TGTGCCAGCAGCGCCGACCCGGGCTCCTACAATGAGCAGTTCTTC. This sequence encodes CASSADPGSYNEQFF. The chain is built from TRBV9 and TRBJ2-1; D uncertain. The V gene lost 3 bases and the J gene lost 0 bases, with 10 bases spanning the gap. CDR1 SGDLS and CDR2 YYNGEE come from the germline V gene. The CDR3 sequence is 15 residues long.

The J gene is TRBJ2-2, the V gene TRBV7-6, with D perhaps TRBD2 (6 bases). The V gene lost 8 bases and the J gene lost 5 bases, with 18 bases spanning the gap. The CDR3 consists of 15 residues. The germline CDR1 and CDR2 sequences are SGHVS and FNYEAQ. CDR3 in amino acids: CASGSTAGRTGELFF. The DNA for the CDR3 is TGTGCCAGCGGTTCCACTGCGGGAAGGACCGGGGAGCTGTTTTTT.

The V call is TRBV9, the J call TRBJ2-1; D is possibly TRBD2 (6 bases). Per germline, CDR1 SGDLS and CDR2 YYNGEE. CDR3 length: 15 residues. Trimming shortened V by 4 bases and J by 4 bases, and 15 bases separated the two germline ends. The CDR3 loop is CASSPGASVYNEQFF. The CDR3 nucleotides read TGTGCCAGCAGCCCAGGAGCTAGCGTATACAATGAGCAGTTCTTC.

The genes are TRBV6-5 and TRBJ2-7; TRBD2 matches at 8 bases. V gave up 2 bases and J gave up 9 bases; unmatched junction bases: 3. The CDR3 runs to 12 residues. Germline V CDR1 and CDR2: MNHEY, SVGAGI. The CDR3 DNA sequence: TGTGCCAGCAGTTACCGGGGGGGGATGCAGTACTTC. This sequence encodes CASSYRGGMQYF.

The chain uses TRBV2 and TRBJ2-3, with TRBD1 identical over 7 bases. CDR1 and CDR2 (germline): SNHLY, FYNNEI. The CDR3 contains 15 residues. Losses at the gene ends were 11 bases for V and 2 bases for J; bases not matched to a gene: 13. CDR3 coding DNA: TGTGCCGGAGAATTACAGGGGTTTGTCACAGATACGCAGTATTTT. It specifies CAGELQGFVTDTQYF. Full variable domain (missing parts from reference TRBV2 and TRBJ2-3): EPEVTQTPSHQVTQMGQEVILRCVPISNHLYFYWYRQILGQKVEFLVSFYNNEISEKSEIFDDQFSVERPDGSNFTLKIRSTKLEDSAMYFCAGELQGFVTDTQYFGPGTRLTVL.

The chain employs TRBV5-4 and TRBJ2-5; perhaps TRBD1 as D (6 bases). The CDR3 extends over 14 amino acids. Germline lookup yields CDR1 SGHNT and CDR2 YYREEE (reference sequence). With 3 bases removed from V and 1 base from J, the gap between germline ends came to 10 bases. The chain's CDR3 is CASSSGVLQETQYF. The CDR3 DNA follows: TGTGCCAGCAGCTCAGGGGTCCTCCAAGAGACCCAGTACTTC.

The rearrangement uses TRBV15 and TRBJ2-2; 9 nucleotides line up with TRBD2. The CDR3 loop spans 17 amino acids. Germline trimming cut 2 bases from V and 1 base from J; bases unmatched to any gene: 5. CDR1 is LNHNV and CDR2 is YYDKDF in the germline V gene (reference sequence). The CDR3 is CATSRFLSGRNTGELFF. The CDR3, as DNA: TGTGCCACCAGCAGATTCCTTAGCGGGAGGAACACCGGGGAGCTGTTTTTT.

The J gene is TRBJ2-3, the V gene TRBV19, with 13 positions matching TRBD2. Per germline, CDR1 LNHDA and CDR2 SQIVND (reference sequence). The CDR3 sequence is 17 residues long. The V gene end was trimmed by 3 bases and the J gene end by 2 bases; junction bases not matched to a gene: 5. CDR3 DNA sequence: TGTGCCAGTAGTATCCCGGGACTAGCGGGGACCACAGATACGCAGTATTTT. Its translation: CASSIPGLAGTTDTQYF.